This TCR beta chain is drawn from a study of regulatory T cells in long-lasting Graves disease. Arm-PCR of CDR3 regions and iRepertoire HTBI primers were the basis on which TCR beta libraries were built. TCRdb re-derived calls from the multiplex PCR reads in MiXCR, one entry per CDR3 protein. The sample has about 400,000 distinct CDR3 sequences, about a sixth seen once. A few counts support this clonotype. From germline, CDR1 is LNHNV and CDR2 YYDKDF (reference sequence). Trimming stripped 0 bases from V and 11 bases from J, with 23 bases between. This CDR3 is 16 amino acids long. Regarding time point: newly diagnosed GD, antithyroid drugs for less than 3 months. Preparation of the TCR library used RNA extracted from PBMCs. EDTA tubes collected 9 to 9.5 milliliters of peripheral blood.

The chain combines TRBV15 with TRBJ2-7, with a possible D match to TRBD2 (5 bases). The sequence was obtained from a female donor with Graves disease. Source: peripheral blood mononuclear cells (PBMCs), taken at new diagnosis, from a patient treated with antithyroid drugs. The CDR3 reads CATSRERGLTTAREYF. The CDR3 DNA sequence: TGTGCCACCAGCAGAGAAAGAGGGCTGACGACGGCGAGGGAGTACTTC.